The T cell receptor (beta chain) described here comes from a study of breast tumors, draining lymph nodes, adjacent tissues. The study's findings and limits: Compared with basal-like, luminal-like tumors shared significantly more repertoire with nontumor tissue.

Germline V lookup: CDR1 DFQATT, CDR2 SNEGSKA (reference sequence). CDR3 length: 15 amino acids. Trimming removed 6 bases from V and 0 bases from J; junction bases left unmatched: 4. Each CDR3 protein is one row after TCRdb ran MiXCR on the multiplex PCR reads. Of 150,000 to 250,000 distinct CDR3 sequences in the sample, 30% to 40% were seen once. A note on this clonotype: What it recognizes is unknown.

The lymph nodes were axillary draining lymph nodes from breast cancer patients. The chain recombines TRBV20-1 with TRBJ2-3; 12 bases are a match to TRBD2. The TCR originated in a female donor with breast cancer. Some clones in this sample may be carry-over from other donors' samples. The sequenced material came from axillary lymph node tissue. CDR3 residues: CSASTSGGSTDTQYF. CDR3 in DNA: TGCAGTGCCTCGACTAGCGGGGGTAGCACAGATACGCAGTATTTT.